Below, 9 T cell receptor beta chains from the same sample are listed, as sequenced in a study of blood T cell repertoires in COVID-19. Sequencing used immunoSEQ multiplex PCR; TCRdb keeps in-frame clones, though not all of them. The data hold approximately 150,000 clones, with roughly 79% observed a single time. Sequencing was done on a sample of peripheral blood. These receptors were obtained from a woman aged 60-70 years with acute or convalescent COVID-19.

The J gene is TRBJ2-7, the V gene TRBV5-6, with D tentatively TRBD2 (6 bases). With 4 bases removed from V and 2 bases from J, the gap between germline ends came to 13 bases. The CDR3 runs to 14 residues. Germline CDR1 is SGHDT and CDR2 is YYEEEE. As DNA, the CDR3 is TGTGCCAGCAGCGAGGGACTGCGAACCTACGAGCAGTACTTC. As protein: CASSEGLRTYEQYF.

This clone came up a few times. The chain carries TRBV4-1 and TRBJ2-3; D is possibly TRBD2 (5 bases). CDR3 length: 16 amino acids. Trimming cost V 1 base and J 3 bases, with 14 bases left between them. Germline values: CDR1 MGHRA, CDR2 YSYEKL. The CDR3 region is CASSQVALGITDTQYF. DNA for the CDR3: TGCGCCAGCAGCCAAGTAGCACTAGGCATAACAGATACGCAGTATTTT.

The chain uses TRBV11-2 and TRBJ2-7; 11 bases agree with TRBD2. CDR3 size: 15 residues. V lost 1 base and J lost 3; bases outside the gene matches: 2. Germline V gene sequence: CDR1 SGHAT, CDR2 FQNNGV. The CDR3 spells CASSLVGTSGYEQYF. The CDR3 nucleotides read TGTGCCAGCAGCTTAGTAGGGACTAGCGGCTACGAGCAGTACTTC.

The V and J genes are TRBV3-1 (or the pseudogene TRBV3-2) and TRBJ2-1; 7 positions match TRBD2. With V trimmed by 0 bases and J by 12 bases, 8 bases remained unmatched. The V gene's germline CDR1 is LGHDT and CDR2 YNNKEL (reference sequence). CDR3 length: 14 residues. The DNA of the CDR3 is TGTGCCAGCAGCCAAGACGGGAGGATCAGCGGGCAGTTCTTC. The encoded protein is CASSQDGRISGQFF.

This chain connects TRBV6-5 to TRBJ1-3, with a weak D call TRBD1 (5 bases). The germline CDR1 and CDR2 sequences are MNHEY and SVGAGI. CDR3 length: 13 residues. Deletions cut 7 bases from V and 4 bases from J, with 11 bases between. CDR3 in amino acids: CASKKQAGNTIYF. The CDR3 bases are TGTGCCAGCAAAAAACAGGCAGGAAACACCATATATTTT.

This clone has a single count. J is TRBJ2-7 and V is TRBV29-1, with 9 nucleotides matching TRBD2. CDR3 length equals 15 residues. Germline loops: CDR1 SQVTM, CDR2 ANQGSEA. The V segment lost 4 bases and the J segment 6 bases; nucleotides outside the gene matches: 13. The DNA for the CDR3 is TGCAGCGTTGCGGGATTAGCGGGAGCGAGTACCGAGCAGTACTTC. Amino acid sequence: CSVAGLAGASTEQYF.

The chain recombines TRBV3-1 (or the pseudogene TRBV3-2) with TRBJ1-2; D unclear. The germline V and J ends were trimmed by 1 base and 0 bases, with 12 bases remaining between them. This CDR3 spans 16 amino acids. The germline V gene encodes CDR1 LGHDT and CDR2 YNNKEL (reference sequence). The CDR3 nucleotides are TGTGCCAGCAGCCAAGTTACTGGGCCAGCTAACTATGGCTACACCTTC. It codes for CASSQVTGPANYGYTF.

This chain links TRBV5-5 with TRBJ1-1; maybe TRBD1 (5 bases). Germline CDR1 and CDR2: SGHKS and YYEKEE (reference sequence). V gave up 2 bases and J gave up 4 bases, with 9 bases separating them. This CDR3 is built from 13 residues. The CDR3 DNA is TGTGCCAGCAGCTTAACAGGCAGCACTGAAGCTTTCTTT. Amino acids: CASSLTGSTEAFF.

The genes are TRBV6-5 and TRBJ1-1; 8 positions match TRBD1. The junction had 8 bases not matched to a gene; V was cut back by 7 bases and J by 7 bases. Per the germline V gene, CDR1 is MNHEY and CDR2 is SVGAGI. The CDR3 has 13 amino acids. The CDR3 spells CASNLAGGYEAFF. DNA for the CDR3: TGTGCCAGCAATCTTGCAGGGGGCTATGAAGCTTTCTTT.